Shown below are 6 T cell receptor beta chains from a single sample sequenced in a study of beta chain features in type 1 diabetes. These TCRs are of unknown antigen specificity. As every portion of the isolated RNA was reverse transcribed, the sequencing read expressed TCRB transcripts. The protocol was immunoSEQ multiplex PCR, while the TCRdb copy is restricted to in-frame clones and leaves out a portion. The table has more than 300,000 clones, roughly an eighth seen once. Study-level findings and limits: People with Type 1 diabetes carried modestly yet significantly shorter TCRB CDR3s in all four CD4+ subsets.

Sample: naive CD4+ T cells from blood. The receptor set was obtained from a woman under 30 with type 1 diabetes.

CDR3 coding DNA: TGTGCCAGCAGCTTAGCGGCGGAGATGAGAAACACCATATATTTT. This translates into CASSLAAEMRNTIYF. V usage is TRBV7-2 and J usage is TRBJ1-3; D remains unclear. Trimming stripped 0 bases from V and 5 bases from J, with 11 bases between. The CDR3 loop spans 15 amino acids. The germline gives CDR1 SGHTA, CDR2 FQGNSA. Drawing the rest from reference TRBV7-2 and TRBJ1-3, the complete variable domain is GAGVSQSPSNKVTEKGKDVELRCDPISGHTALYWYRQSLGQGLEFLIYFQGNSAPDKSGLPSDRFSAERTGGSVSTLTIQRTQQEDSAVYLCASSLAAEMRNTIYFGEGSWLTVV.

This clone was seen more than once but under ten times. The chain carries TRBV5-1 and TRBJ2-3, with TRBD1 identical over 9 bases. CDR1 SGHRS and CDR2 YFSETQ come from the germline V gene. The CDR3 totals 15 residues. J lost 7 bases, V lost 4 bases, and 10 bases had no gene match. The CDR3 nucleotides read TGCGCCAGCAGCGTGTACGGACAGGGGAAAAATACGCAGTATTTT. Its translation: CASSVYGQGKNTQYF.

The V call is TRBV18, the J call TRBJ1-1; a weak D match, TRBD1 (5 bases). The CDR3 length is 15 residues. Germline loops: CDR1 KGHSH, CDR2 LQKENI. Trimming pared 3 bases from V and 7 bases from J, leaving 18 bases between. The CDR3 is CASSPTQGKGIEAFF. The CDR3 DNA reads TGTGCCAGCTCACCGACGCAGGGAAAAGGGATTGAAGCTTTCTTT.

This sequence joins TRBV5-4 and TRBJ1-2; D gene unclear. This CDR3 has 13 amino acids. Trimming removed 2 bases at V and 4 bases at J, with 9 bases between. Looked up from germline, CDR1 is SGHNT and CDR2 is YYREEE (reference sequence). CDR3 amino acids: CASSFDTLYGYTF. Written as DNA, the CDR3 is TGTGCCAGCAGCTTCGACACGCTCTATGGCTACACCTTC.

DNA for the CDR3: TGTGCCAGCAGCTTAAGTCCACAGGGGGACGGCTACACCTTC. Translation gives CASSLSPQGDGYTF. The genes are TRBV7-3 and TRBJ1-2, with TRBD1 matching over 8 bases. The CDR3 length is 14 residues. Trimming removed 1 base from V and 8 bases from J; junction bases left unmatched: 6. Germline V gene lookup returns CDR1 SGHTA and CDR2 FQGTGA. Full variable domain (rest looked up from reference TRBV7-3 and TRBJ1-2): GAGVSQTPSNKVTEKGKYVELRCDPISGHTALYWYRQSLGQGPEFLIYFQGTGAADDSGLPNDRFFAVRPEGSVSTLKIQRTERGDSAVYLCASSLSPQGDGYTFGSGTRLTVV.

V usage is TRBV7-9 and J usage is TRBJ1-1; maybe TRBD1 (6 bases). The germline V gene encodes CDR1 SEHNR and CDR2 FQNEAQ (reference sequence). Trimming removed 5 bases from V and 2 bases from J, with 9 bases in between. The CDR3 contains 13 residues. CDR3 sequence (DNA): TGTGCCAGCAGCACACAGGGAAACACTGAAGCTTTCTTT. Its protein product is CASSTQGNTEAFF. Drawing the rest from reference TRBV7-9 and TRBJ1-1, the complete variable domain is DTGVSQNPRHKITKRGQNVTFRCDPISEHNRLYWYRQTLGQGPEFLTYFQNEAQLEKSRLLSDRFSAERPKGSFSTLEIQRTEQGDSAMYLCASSTQGNTEAFFGQGTRLTVV.